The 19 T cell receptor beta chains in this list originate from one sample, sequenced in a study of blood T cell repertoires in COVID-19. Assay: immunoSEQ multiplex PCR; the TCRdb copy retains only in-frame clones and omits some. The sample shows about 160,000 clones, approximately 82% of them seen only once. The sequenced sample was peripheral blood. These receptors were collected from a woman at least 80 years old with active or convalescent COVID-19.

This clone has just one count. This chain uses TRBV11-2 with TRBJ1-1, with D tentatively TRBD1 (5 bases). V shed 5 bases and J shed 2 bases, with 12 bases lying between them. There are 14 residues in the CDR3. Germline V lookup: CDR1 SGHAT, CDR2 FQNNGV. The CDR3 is CASSHPGYNTEAFF. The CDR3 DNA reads TGTGCCAGCAGCCACCCAGGGTATAACACTGAAGCTTTCTTT.

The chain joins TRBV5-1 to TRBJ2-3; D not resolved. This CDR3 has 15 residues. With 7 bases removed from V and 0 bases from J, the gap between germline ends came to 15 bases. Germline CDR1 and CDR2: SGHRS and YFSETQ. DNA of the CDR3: TGCGCCAGCGTCACACAGCTCCCTAGCACAGATACGCAGTATTTT. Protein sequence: CASVTQLPSTDTQYF.

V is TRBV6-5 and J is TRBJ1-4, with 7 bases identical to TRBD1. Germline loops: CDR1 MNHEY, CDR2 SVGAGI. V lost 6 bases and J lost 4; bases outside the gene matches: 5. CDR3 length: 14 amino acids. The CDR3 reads CASRDQGGNEKLFF. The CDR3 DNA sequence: TGTGCCAGCAGGGATCAGGGGGGTAATGAAAAACTGTTTTTT.

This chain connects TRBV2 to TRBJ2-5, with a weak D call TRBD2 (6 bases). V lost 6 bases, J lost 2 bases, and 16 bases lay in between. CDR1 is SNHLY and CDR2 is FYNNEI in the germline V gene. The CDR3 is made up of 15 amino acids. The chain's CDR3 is CASSGGWGSQETQYF. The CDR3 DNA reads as TGTGCCAGCAGCGGAGGGTGGGGGTCACAAGAGACCCAGTACTTC.

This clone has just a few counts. CDR3 DNA sequence: TGTGCCAGCAGGGCAGGGGATAATTCACCCCTCCACTTT. This encodes CASRAGDNSPLHF. This chain connects TRBV9 to TRBJ1-6; weak D call: TRBD1 (6 bases). Germline CDR1 reads SGDLS; CDR2 reads YYNGEE. The CDR3 is 13 residues long. The V gene lost 5 bases and the J gene lost 5 bases, with 8 bases spanning the gap.

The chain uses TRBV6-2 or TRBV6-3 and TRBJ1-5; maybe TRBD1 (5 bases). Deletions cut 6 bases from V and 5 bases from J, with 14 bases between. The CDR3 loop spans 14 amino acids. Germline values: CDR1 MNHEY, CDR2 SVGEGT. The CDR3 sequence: CASSPTATYQPQHF. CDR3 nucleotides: TGTGCCAGCAGCCCGACAGCCACCTATCAGCCCCAGCATTTT.

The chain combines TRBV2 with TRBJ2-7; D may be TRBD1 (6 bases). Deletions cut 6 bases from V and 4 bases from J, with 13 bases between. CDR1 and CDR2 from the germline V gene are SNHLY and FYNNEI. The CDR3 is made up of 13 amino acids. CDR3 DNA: TGTGCCAGCAGGGGAATAGGGGGTTACGAGCAGTACTTC. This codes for CASRGIGGYEQYF.

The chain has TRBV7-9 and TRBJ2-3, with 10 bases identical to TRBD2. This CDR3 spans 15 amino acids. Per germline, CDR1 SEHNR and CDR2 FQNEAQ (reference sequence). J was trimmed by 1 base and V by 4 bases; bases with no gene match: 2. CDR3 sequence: CASSYLAGGTDTQYF. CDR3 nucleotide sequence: TGTGCCAGCAGCTATCTAGCGGGGGGCACAGATACGCAGTATTTT.

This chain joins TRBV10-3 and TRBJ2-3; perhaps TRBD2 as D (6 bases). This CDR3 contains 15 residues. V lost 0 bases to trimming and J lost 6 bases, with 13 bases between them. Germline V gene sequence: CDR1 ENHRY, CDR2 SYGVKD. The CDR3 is CAISESAGPADTQYF. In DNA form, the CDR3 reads TGTGCCATCAGTGAGTCCGCGGGACCAGCGGATACGCAGTATTTT.

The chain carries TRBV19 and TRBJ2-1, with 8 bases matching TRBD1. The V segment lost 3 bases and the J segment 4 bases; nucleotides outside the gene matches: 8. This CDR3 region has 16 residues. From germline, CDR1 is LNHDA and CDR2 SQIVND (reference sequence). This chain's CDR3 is CASSMSQGARYNEQFF. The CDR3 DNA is TGTGCCAGTAGTATGTCCCAGGGGGCGCGGTACAATGAGCAGTTCTTC.

The CDR3 region has the DNA TGTGCCAGCAGTGAAACAGGGTTCCTTGGCTACACCTTC. This sequence encodes CASSETGFLGYTF. V and J are TRBV6-1 and TRBJ1-2, with D tentatively TRBD1 (6 bases). The germline CDR1 and CDR2 sequences are MNHNS and SASEGT. CDR3 length equals 13 residues. V was cut by 2 bases and J by 7 bases, with 11 bases left in between.

The CDR3 DNA is TGTGCCAGCAGCTTAATTAGTGAGCAGTTCTTC. Protein product: CASSLISEQFF. The V call is TRBV5-6, the J call TRBJ2-1; D is unresolved. The CDR3 sequence is 11 residues long. CDR1 SGHDT and CDR2 YYEEEE come from the germline V gene. V lost 2 bases and J lost 9, with 6 bases in between.

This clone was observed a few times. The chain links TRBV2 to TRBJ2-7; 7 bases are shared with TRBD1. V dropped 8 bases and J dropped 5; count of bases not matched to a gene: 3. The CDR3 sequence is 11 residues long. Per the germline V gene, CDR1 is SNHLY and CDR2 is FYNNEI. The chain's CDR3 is CASDRENEQYF. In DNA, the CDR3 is TGTGCCAGCGACAGGGAGAACGAGCAGTACTTC.

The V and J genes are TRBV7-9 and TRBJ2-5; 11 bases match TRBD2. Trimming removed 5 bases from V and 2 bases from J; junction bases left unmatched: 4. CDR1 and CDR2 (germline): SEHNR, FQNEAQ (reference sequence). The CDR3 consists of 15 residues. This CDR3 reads CASSILAGGQETQYF. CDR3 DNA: TGTGCCAGCAGCATATTAGCGGGAGGGCAAGAGACCCAGTACTTC.

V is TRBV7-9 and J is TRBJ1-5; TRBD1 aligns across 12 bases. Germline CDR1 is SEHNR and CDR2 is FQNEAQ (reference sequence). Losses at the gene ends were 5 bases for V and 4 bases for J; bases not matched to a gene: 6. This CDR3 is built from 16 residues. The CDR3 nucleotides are TGTGCCAGCAGCCTTGGGACAGGGGGCAGAAATCAGCCCCAGCATTTT. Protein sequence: CASSLGTGGRNQPQHF.

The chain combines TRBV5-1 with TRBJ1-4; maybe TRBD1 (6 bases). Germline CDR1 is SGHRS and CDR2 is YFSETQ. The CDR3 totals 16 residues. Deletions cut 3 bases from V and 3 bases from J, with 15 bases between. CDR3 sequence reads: CASSSQGSGPNEKLFF. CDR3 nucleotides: TGCGCCAGCAGCTCCCAGGGGAGTGGGCCTAATGAAAAACTGTTTTTT.

CDR3 coding DNA: TGTGCCAGCAGTACCGTGGGGGGGGCGCGTGGCTACACCTTC. It encodes CASSTVGGARGYTF. This chain uses TRBV28 with TRBJ1-2; D may be TRBD1 (6 bases). The V gene lost 5 bases and the J gene lost 7 bases, with 17 bases spanning the gap. In germline, CDR1 is MDHEN, CDR2 SYDVKM. This CDR3 has 14 amino acids.

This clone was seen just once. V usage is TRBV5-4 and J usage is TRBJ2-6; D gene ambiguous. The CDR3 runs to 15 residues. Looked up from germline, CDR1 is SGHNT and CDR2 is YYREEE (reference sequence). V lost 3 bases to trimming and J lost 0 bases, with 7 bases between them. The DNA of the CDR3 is TGTGCCAGCAGCTCACAGCTCTCTGGGGCCAACGTCCTGACTTTC. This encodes CASSSQLSGANVLTF. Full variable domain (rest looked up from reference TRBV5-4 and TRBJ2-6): ETGVTQSPTHLIKTRGQQVTLRCSSQSGHNTVSWYQQALGQGPQFIFQYYREEENGRGNFPPRFSGLQFPNYSSELNVNALELDDSALYLCASSSQLSGANVLTFGAGSRLTVL.

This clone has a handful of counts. The DNA of the CDR3 is TGTGCCAGCAGCCAAGACCGCCCTGGAGGTGGAGATACGCAGTATTTT. It specifies CASSQDRPGGGDTQYF. The genes are TRBV3-1 (or the pseudogene TRBV3-2) and TRBJ2-3; tentative D call: TRBD2 (5 bases). The germline V gene encodes CDR1 LGHDT and CDR2 YNNKEL (reference sequence). The CDR3 contains 16 residues. With 0 bases removed from V and 5 bases from J, the gap between germline ends came to 15 bases.